This TCR beta chain was obtained from a study of CD8 T cells in ankylosing spondylitis. General study results and limits: One TCR beta motif, made up of eight highly homologous variants, appeared characteristic of ankylosing spondylitis blood.

One entry per CDR3 protein, called by TCRdb with MiXCR from the 5' RACE reads. The data contain 220,000 or so distinct CDR3 sequences, about 17% of them seen just once; the ten biggest clones take up roughly 46%. This clonotype was counted a few times. The target antigen is unknown. CDR1 is SQVTM, CDR2 ANQGSEA, per germline. Trimming took off 0 bases at V and 0 bases at J, with 6 bases between the two ends. The CDR3 sequence is 13 residues long. The sample was blood, either unsorted or a sorted T cell fraction (not recorded which). V is TRBV29-1 and J is TRBJ2-7, with D possibly being TRBD1 (5 bases). This receptor was taken from a male donor with ankylosing spondylitis. This chain's CDR3 is CSVEEDSSYEQYF. The CDR3 nucleotides read TGCAGCGTTGAAGAAGACAGCTCCTACGAGCAGTACTTC.